Below, 25 T cell receptor beta chains from the same sample are listed, as sequenced in a study of lymphopenia after photon versus proton radiotherapy. Only in-frame clones appear in the TCRdb table, and some are missing; sequencing was by immunoSEQ multiplex PCR. The data contain about 26,000 clones, around 83% of them seen just once; the ten biggest clones take up approximately 3.7%. Sequenced material: peripheral blood, taken from a patient treated with photon-based radiotherapy. These receptors all stem from a woman aged 45-65 years with pancreatic cancer.

This sequence joins TRBV6-1 and TRBJ2-1; TRBD2 aligns across 7 bases. Germline V gives CDR1 MNHNS, CDR2 SASEGT. The J segment lost 2 bases and the V segment lost 1 base, leaving 5 bases of the junction unmatched. This CDR3 has 16 amino acids. The chain's CDR3 is CASSEGAGVTYNEQFF. The CDR3 DNA reads as TGTGCCAGCAGTGAAGGGGCGGGAGTCACCTACAATGAGCAGTTCTTC.

CDR3 in DNA: TGCGCCAGCAGGCGGGGGGTAGAAGGCTACACCTTC. It yields the protein CASRRGVEGYTF. J is TRBJ1-2 and V is TRBV5-1, with D possibly being TRBD1 (5 bases). This CDR3 region has 12 residues. Germline assignment: CDR1 SGHRS and CDR2 YFSETQ. The germline V and J ends were trimmed by 5 bases and 8 bases, with 13 bases remaining between them.

The rearrangement uses TRBV6-5 and TRBJ1-2; D gene uncertain. The germline V gene has CDR1 MNHEY and CDR2 SVGAGI. This CDR3 is 11 amino acids long. Deletions cut 2 bases from V and 7 bases from J, with 5 bases between. CDR3 amino acids: CASSYRGGYTF. As DNA, the CDR3 is TGTGCCAGCAGTTACAGAGGTGGCTACACCTTC.

The V gene is TRBV2, the J gene TRBJ2-7; tentatively, D is TRBD2 (6 bases). The germline gives CDR1 SNHLY, CDR2 FYNNEI. The V end was cut by 6 bases, the J end by 5 bases, with 11 bases between. This CDR3 is built from 12 residues. CDR3 nucleotides: TGTGCCAGCAGCCGGGGGTACAACGAGCAGTACTTC. It codes for CASSRGYNEQYF.

The V call is TRBV15, the J call TRBJ1-4; tentatively, D is TRBD1 (5 bases). The CDR3 covers 16 residues. Germline CDR1 and CDR2: LNHNV and YYDKDF (reference sequence). With 0 bases removed from V and 2 bases from J, the gap between germline ends came to 10 bases. CDR3 DNA: TGTGCCACCAGCAGAGAACGGGACGGCACTAATGAAAAACTGTTTTTT. Translation: CATSRERDGTNEKLFF.

This chain's CDR3 is CASSGERDGEKLFF. As DNA, the CDR3 is TGTGCCAGCAGTGGGGAGAGAGACGGTGAAAAACTGTTTTTT. The genes are TRBV6-1 and TRBJ1-4; no clear D gene. This CDR3 is 14 amino acids long. Trimming removed 4 bases at V and 7 bases at J, with 13 bases between. Germline V CDR1 and CDR2: MNHNS, SASEGT.

This clone was counted once. The chain joins TRBV28 to TRBJ2-7; D is uncertain. V gave up 1 base and J gave up 6 bases, with 7 bases separating them. The CDR3 extends over 12 amino acids. Germline V lookup: CDR1 MDHEN, CDR2 SYDVKM. This CDR3 is CASSLYGLEQYF. For the CDR3, the DNA is TGTGCCAGCAGTTTATACGGGCTCGAGCAGTACTTC.

This chain joins TRBV19 and TRBJ2-3; TRBD1 matches at 7 bases. CDR1 LNHDA and CDR2 SQIVND come from the germline V gene (reference sequence). CDR3 length: 13 amino acids. Losses at the gene ends were 5 bases for V and 11 bases for J; bases not matched to a gene: 10. CDR3 coding DNA: TGTGCCAGTAGTCTTGCTACAGGGGTGGGGCAGTATTTT. Translating gives CASSLATGVGQYF.

This clone was found a few times. The chain couples TRBV28 to TRBJ2-1; D not certain. Germline V gene data show CDR1 as MDHEN and CDR2 as SYDVKM. Deletions cut 4 bases from V and 6 bases from J, with 10 bases between. The CDR3 extends over 13 amino acids. The CDR3 here is CASSSQPSNEQFF. DNA of the CDR3: TGTGCCAGCAGTTCCCAGCCCAGCAATGAGCAGTTCTTC.

CDR3 DNA sequence: TGCGCCAGCAGCCAAGATTTAGCGGGAGGGGCAGATACGCAGTATTTT. This translates into CASSQDLAGGADTQYF. V usage is TRBV4-3 and J usage is TRBJ2-3; 11 positions agree with TRBD2. Germline-derived CDR1 and CDR2 are LGHNA and YSLEER. The CDR3 sequence is 16 residues long. V gave up 0 bases and J gave up 4 bases; unmatched junction bases: 3.

The J gene is TRBJ1-3, the V gene TRBV10-3; 11 bases align to TRBD1. This CDR3 contains 16 residues. Unmatched junction bases numbered 7, after V lost 6 bases and J lost 3 bases. The germline CDR1 and CDR2 sequences are ENHRY and SYGVKD. This CDR3 is CAISPGTGGIGNTIYF. As DNA, the CDR3 is TGTGCCATCAGCCCCGGGACAGGGGGTATTGGAAACACCATATATTTT.

This chain uses TRBV2 with TRBJ2-7; D remains unclear. Germline V gene lookup returns CDR1 SNHLY and CDR2 FYNNEI. V lost 3 bases and J 6 bases, leaving 15 bases between the germline ends. CDR3 length: 14 amino acids. DNA of the CDR3: TGTGCCAGCAGTGACTTACCTAGAGTAGGCGAGCAGTACTTC. Protein product: CASSDLPRVGEQYF. Variable domain in full (rest from reference TRBV2 and TRBJ2-7): EPEVTQTPSHQVTQMGQEVILRCVPISNHLYFYWYRQILGQKVEFLVSFYNNEISEKSEIFDDQFSVERPDGSNFTLKIRSTKLEDSAMYFCASSDLPRVGEQYFGPGTRLTVT.

The chain couples TRBV6-5 to TRBJ2-5, with D uncertain. Trimming shortened V by 0 bases and J by 0 bases, and 8 bases separated the two germline ends. The CDR3 consists of 15 residues. Germline assignment: CDR1 MNHEY and CDR2 SVGAGI. CDR3 sequence reads: CASSYSLGYQETQYF. In DNA form, the CDR3 reads TGTGCCAGCAGTTACTCGCTCGGGTACCAAGAGACCCAGTACTTC.

The chain links TRBV5-6 to TRBJ2-5; TRBD1 agrees at 11 bases. Germline lookup yields CDR1 SGHDT and CDR2 YYEEEE. Trimming took 4 bases from V and 5 from J; bases not matched to a gene: 10. The CDR3 runs 16 residues. CDR3 DNA: TGTGCCAGCAGCGCGCCCGGGACAGGGGGTTTGGAGACCCAGTACTTC. It encodes CASSAPGTGGLETQYF.

The rearrangement joins TRBV5-1 to TRBJ2-3; 8 bases map to TRBD2. Germline V gene data show CDR1 as SGHRS and CDR2 as YFSETQ. The ends lost 7 bases at V and 4 bases at J; junction bases unmatched: 11. The CDR3 has 15 amino acids. Here the CDR3 DNA reads TGCGCCAGCCTCGAGGGCCGGGAGGGTCCAGATACGCAGTATTTT. It specifies CASLEGREGPDTQYF.

This clone was observed a single time. The J gene is TRBJ2-1, the V gene TRBV19; TRBD2 aligns across 12 bases. Germline trimming cut 3 bases from V and 10 bases from J; bases unmatched to any gene: 4. This CDR3 region has 14 residues. Germline V gene sequence: CDR1 LNHDA, CDR2 SQIVND (reference sequence). The CDR3 region has the DNA TGTGCCAGTAGTATGACTAGCGGGAGAAAGGAGCAGTTCTTC. Amino acid sequence: CASSMTSGRKEQFF.

V gene TRBV7-9 combines with J gene TRBJ2-7; 9 bases map to TRBD1. The CDR3 totals 15 residues. Germline V CDR1 and CDR2: SEHNR, FQNEAQ (reference sequence). Trimming took 0 bases from V and 3 from J; bases not matched to a gene: 3. CDR3 in amino acids: CASSLAGTGFYEQYF. CDR3 bases: TGTGCCAGCAGCTTAGCGGGGACAGGGTTCTACGAGCAGTACTTC.

The chain links TRBV7-6 to TRBJ2-7; D is ambiguous. Trimming pared 6 bases from V and 2 bases from J, leaving 14 bases between. Germline values: CDR1 SGHVS, CDR2 FNYEAQ. The CDR3 is made up of 14 amino acids. The CDR3 reads CASSPRTAAYEQYF. CDR3 in DNA: TGTGCCAGCAGTCCCCGGACGGCAGCCTACGAGCAGTACTTC.

V gene TRBV9 combines with J gene TRBJ2-3; D gene ambiguous. The CDR3 spans 14 residues. Germline CDR1 reads SGDLS; CDR2 reads YYNGEE. V was trimmed by 4 bases and J by 1 base, leaving 10 bases between them. The CDR3 loop is CASSPEMGTDTQYF. The CDR3 nucleotides are TGTGCCAGCAGCCCGGAGATGGGCACAGATACGCAGTATTTT. The whole variable domain, filled in from reference TRBV9 and TRBJ2-3, reads DSGVTQTPKHLITATGQRVTLRCSPRSGDLSVYWYQQSLDQGLQFLIQYYNGEERAKGNILERFSAQQFPDLHSELNLSSLELGDSALYFCASSPEMGTDTQYFGPGTRLTVL.

J is TRBJ2-7 and V is TRBV19; possible D gene TRBD1, 6 bases. This CDR3 has 17 residues. V shed 3 bases and J shed 2 bases, with 20 bases lying between them. From germline, CDR1 is LNHDA and CDR2 SQIVND (reference sequence). CDR3 sequence reads: CASSMVGAGLLPYEQYF. The CDR3 DNA is TGTGCCAGTAGTATGGTGGGGGCCGGGCTACTTCCCTACGAGCAGTACTTC.

The V call is TRBV5-1, the J call TRBJ2-5; TRBD1 matches 10 bases. Germline V gene sequence: CDR1 SGHRS, CDR2 YFSETQ. V was pared by 3 bases and J by 5 bases, with 4 bases of the junction left unmatched. The CDR3 runs 14 residues. CDR3 loop: CASSSTGGRETQYF. The CDR3 DNA reads TGCGCCAGCAGCTCGACAGGGGGCAGGGAGACCCAGTACTTC. Based on the CDR3 plus reference TRBV5-1 and TRBJ2-5, the full variable domain is KAGVTQTPRYLIKTRGQQVTLSCSPISGHRSVSWYQQTPGQGLQFLFEYFSETQRNKGNFPGRFSGRQFSNSRSEMNVSTLELGDSALYLCASSSTGGRETQYFGPGTRLLVL.

The chain uses TRBV27 and TRBJ2-1; 12 positions match TRBD2. With 5 bases clipped from V and 4 bases from J, the junction kept 6 bases outside the gene matches. The CDR3 spans 16 residues. From germline, CDR1 is MNHEY and CDR2 SMNVEV (reference sequence). CDR3 in DNA: TGTGCCAGCAGTCCACTGACTAGCGGGAGATACAATGAGCAGTTCTTC. Its translation: CASSPLTSGRYNEQFF.

V gene TRBV5-5 combines with J gene TRBJ2-7, with 11 bases lining up with TRBD2. Germline V lookup: CDR1 SGHKS, CDR2 YYEKEE (reference sequence). The V segment lost 3 bases and the J segment 1 base; nucleotides outside the gene matches: 3. The CDR3 contains 15 residues. The CDR3 DNA is TGTGCCAGCAGCTGGGGGACTAGCGGATCCTACGAGCAGTACTTC. This sequence encodes CASSWGTSGSYEQYF.

This clone has more than one count but fewer than ten. The chain couples TRBV20-1 to TRBJ2-5; D perhaps matches TRBD1 (5 bases). Germline-derived CDR1 and CDR2 are DFQATT and SNEGSKA (reference sequence). The CDR3 length is 11 residues. V lost 8 bases to trimming and J lost 6 bases, with 13 bases between them. The CDR3, as DNA: TGCAGTTCCCAGGGCGGACAGACCCAGTACTTC. Amino acid sequence: CSSQGGQTQYF.

The chain employs TRBV29-1 and TRBJ2-1; 11 bases agree with TRBD2. Per germline, CDR1 SQVTM and CDR2 ANQGSEA. Trimming at V came to 5 bases and at J to 1 base, leaving 13 bases not matched to a gene. This CDR3 is built from 18 residues. CDR3 protein: CSVSGTSGAGKSYNEQFF. The DNA of the CDR3 is TGCAGCGTTAGCGGGACTAGCGGAGCTGGGAAATCCTACAATGAGCAGTTCTTC.